This T cell receptor (beta chain) derives from a study of blood T cells in healthy people across ages. Study at large: Through template switching, about one barcoded beta molecule was captured per two T cells, as measured in model experiments.

J lost 0 bases, V lost 1 base, and 4 bases had no gene match. The CDR3 is made up of 15 amino acids. Germline V gene sequence: CDR1 DFQATT, CDR2 SNEGSKA (reference sequence). Aged roughly 6 to 95, donors were systemically healthy Caucasians from Russia. PCR was performed a second time for about 7 to 12 cycles using a sample-barcoded 5' primer and a J-beta primer mix. Every cDNA was tagged by a template-switch adaptor with 12 random nucleotides. From the 5' RACE reads, TCRdb called clonotypes with MiXCR, one entry per CDR3 protein. This sample has about 1.4 million distinct CDR3 sequences, with around 59% found just once.

The chain uses TRBV20-1 and TRBJ2-5, with 8 bases fitting TRBD2. Sequenced input: blood. The TCR comes from a man aged 18 to 35 in good health. CDR3 nucleotides: TGCAGTGCTAGAGCCCGACTAGCGAACCAAGAGACCCAGTACTTC. This translates into CSARARLANQETQYF.